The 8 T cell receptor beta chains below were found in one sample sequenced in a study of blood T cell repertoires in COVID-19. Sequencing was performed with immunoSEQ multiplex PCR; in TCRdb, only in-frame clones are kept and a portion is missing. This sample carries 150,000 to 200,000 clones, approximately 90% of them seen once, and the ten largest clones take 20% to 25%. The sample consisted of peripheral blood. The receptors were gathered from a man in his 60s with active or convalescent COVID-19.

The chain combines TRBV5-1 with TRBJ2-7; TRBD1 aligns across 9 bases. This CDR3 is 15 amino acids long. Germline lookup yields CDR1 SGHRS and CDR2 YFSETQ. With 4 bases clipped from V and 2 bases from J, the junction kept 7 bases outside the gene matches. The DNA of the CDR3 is TGCGCCAGCAGCCCCTCACAGGGGGCCCCCTACGAGCAGTACTTC. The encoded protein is CASSPSQGAPYEQYF.

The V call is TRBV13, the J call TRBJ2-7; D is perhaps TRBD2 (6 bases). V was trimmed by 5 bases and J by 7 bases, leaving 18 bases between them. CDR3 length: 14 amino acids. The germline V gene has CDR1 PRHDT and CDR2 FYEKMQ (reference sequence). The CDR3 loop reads CASSPRLRGLEQYF. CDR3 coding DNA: TGTGCCAGCAGCCCACGGTTAAGGGGACTGGAGCAGTACTTC.

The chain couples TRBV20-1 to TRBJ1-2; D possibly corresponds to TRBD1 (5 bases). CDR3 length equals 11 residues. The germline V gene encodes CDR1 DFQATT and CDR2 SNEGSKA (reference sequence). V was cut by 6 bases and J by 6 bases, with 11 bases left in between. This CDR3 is CSAKGDHGYTF. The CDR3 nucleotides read TGCAGTGCAAAAGGGGATCATGGCTACACCTTC.

In nucleotides, the CDR3 is TGTGCCAGCAGCCAAAGGGACAACTACGAGCAGTACTTC. This sequence encodes CASSQRDNYEQYF. The chain employs TRBV3-1 (or the pseudogene TRBV3-2) and TRBJ2-7, with D perhaps matching TRBD1 (6 bases). The germline V gene encodes CDR1 LGHDT and CDR2 YNNKEL (reference sequence). The V gene lost 2 bases and the J gene lost 3 bases, with 8 bases spanning the gap. The CDR3 is 13 amino acids.

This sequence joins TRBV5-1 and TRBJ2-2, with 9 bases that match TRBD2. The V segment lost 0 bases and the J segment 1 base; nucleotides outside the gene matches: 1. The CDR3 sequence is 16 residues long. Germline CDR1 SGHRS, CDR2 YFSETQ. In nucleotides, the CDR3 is TGCGCCAGCAGCTTGGGACTAGCGGTGAACACCGGGGAGCTGTTTTTT. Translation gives CASSLGLAVNTGELFF.

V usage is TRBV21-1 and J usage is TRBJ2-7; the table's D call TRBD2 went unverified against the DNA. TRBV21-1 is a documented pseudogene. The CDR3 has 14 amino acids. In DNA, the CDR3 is TGTGCCCGCAATCCCAAGGTCCCGGGGGGGGAGCAGTACTTC. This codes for CARNPKVPGGEQYF.

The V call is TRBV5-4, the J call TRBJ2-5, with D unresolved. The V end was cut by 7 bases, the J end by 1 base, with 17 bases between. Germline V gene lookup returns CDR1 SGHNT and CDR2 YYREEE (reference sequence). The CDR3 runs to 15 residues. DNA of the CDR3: TGTGCCAGCCGCCCGCTTGTGACAAGCCAAGAGACCCAGTACTTC. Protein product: CASRPLVTSQETQYF.

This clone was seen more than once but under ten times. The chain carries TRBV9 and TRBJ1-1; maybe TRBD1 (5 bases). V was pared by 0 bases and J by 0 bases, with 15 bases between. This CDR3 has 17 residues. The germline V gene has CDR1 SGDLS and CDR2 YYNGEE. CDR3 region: CASSVGLGGLVNTEAFF. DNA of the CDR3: TGTGCCAGCAGCGTAGGATTGGGGGGACTCGTGAACACTGAAGCTTTCTTT.